The entry below gives a single TCR beta chain sequence along with its context. The CDR3 is 16 amino acids. From germline, CDR1 is SGHRS and CDR2 YFSETQ. The data derive from a study of T cells expressing NK-cell markers. TCRdb reprocessed the 5' RACE reads and keeps a single row for each CDR3 protein, giving no DNA. This listing includes a few hundred thousand distinct CDR3 sequences. The sequence was collected from a man younger than 30 in good health. Sequencing was carried out using blood T cells: a sorted CD56 or NKG2C T cell subset, CD4+ or CD8+ T cells, or bulk PBMC T cells (not recorded which). The rearrangement uses TRBV5-1 and TRBJ2-1; the D call of TRBD2 rests on TCRdb alone, since no DNA is present to check it. The CDR3 loop reads CASSAGLAAFYNEQFF.